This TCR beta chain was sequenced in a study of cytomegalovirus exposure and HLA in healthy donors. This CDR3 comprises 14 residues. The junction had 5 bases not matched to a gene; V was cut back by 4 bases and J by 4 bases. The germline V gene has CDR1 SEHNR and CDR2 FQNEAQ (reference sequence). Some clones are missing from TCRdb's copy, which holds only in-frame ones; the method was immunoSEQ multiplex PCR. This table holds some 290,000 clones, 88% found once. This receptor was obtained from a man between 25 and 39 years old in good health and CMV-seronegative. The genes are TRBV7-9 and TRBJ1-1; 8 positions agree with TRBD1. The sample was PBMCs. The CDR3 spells CASSWTGLSTEAFF. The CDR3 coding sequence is TGTGCCAGCAGCTGGACAGGGCTGAGCACTGAAGCTTTCTTT.